Shown below are 22 T cell receptor beta chains from a single sample sequenced in a study of Ad26.COV2.S vaccination and SARS-CoV-2 variants. Sequencing used immunoSEQ multiplex PCR; TCRdb keeps in-frame clones, though not all of them. The data show about 350,000 clones, roughly 81% seen once. Noted treatment: around 19 received Ad26.COV2.S at low or high dose, single or two shots; roughly 5 received placebo; per-sample allocation not given. The samples date from day 63 after the first vaccine or placebo injection. The sequencing used peripheral blood, collected in a trial of Ad26.COV2.S vaccine versus placebo. These receptors originate from a person between 18 and 65 years old who received the Ad26.COV2.S COVID-19 vaccine or a placebo.

J is TRBJ2-3 and V is TRBV2, with 11 bases matching TRBD2. V was clipped by 3 bases and J by 1 base; unmatched bases: 6. The CDR3 length is 17 residues. The germline V gene has CDR1 SNHLY and CDR2 FYNNEI. CDR3 region: CASSDLAGGVGTDTQYF. The CDR3 nucleotides read TGTGCCAGCAGTGATCTAGCGGGAGGTGTCGGCACAGATACGCAGTATTTT. Combining the CDR3 with reference TRBV2 and TRBJ2-3 gives the whole variable domain EPEVTQTPSHQVTQMGQEVILRCVPISNHLYFYWYRQILGQKVEFLVSFYNNEISEKSEIFDDQFSVERPDGSNFTLKIRSTKLEDSAMYFCASSDLAGGVGTDTQYFGPGTRLTVL.

V gene TRBV10-1 combines with J gene TRBJ2-7; TRBD1 is a possible D gene (6 bases). The CDR3 runs 11 residues. The V end lost 3 bases, the J end lost 12 bases, and 12 bases lay between the germline ends. CDR1 and CDR2 from the germline V gene are WNHNN and SYGVQD (reference sequence). The chain's CDR3 is CASSEQGELYF. Written as DNA, the CDR3 is TGCGCCAGCAGTGAACAGGGAGAACTGTACTTC.

The chain recombines TRBV7-9 with TRBJ1-1; D unresolved. The CDR3 runs 14 residues. The germline CDR1 and CDR2 sequences are SEHNR and FQNEAQ (reference sequence). The ends were cut back, 1 base at V and 0 bases at J, with 6 bases in the middle. CDR3 region: CASSLEAMNTEAFF. CDR3 coding DNA: TGTGCCAGCAGCTTAGAAGCTATGAACACTGAAGCTTTCTTT.

There are a few counts of this clone. V gene TRBV20-1 combines with J gene TRBJ1-1, with TRBD1 matching over 9 bases. The V gene's germline CDR1 is DFQATT and CDR2 SNEGSKA (reference sequence). Trimming at V came to 3 bases and at J to 0 bases, leaving 11 bases not matched to a gene. CDR3 length: 17 amino acids. Here the CDR3 reads CSASGGQGFVMNTEAFF. The CDR3 nucleotides are TGCAGTGCTAGTGGGGGACAGGGCTTTGTCATGAACACTGAAGCTTTCTTT.

The gene calls are TRBV18 and TRBJ2-3, with a weak D call TRBD2 (6 bases). The CDR3 extends over 14 amino acids. Germline V CDR1 and CDR2: KGHSH, LQKENI. Trimming removed 3 bases at V and 0 bases at J, with 7 bases between. Written as DNA, the CDR3 is TGTGCCAGCTCACCCGGGACTAGCACAGATACGCAGTATTTT. Protein product: CASSPGTSTDTQYF.

The chain joins TRBV7-2 to TRBJ2-7, with 10 bases that match TRBD2. This CDR3 spans 15 amino acids. The ends lost 5 bases at V and 4 bases at J; junction bases unmatched: 8. Germline-derived CDR1 and CDR2 are SGHTA and FQGNSA. In nucleotides, the CDR3 is TGTGCCAGCAGCCAAACGCTAGCGGGGGCGTACGAGCAGTACTTC. It translates to CASSQTLAGAYEQYF.

Points on this clone: The identical CDR3 is also encoded by other nucleotide sequences in the sample. The chain carries TRBV29-1 and TRBJ1-1; D gene unclear. Germline V CDR1 and CDR2: SQVTM, ANQGSEA. The CDR3 is 12 residues long. Trimming took off 4 bases at V and 1 base at J, with 7 bases between the two ends. The CDR3 protein is CSVARGNTEAFF. For the CDR3, the DNA is TGCAGCGTTGCACGGGGGAACACTGAAGCTTTCTTT.

CDR3 DNA: TGTGCCAGCAGCTTAGTAAGAGGGGGGACCCAGTACTTC. Its protein is CASSLVRGGTQYF. The V call is TRBV7-2, the J call TRBJ2-5, with a weak D call TRBD1 (6 bases). V was trimmed by 1 base and J by 7 bases, leaving 10 bases between them. The CDR3 contains 13 residues. In germline, CDR1 is SGHTA, CDR2 FQGNSA.

The chain joins TRBV30 to TRBJ1-2, with D possibly matching TRBD1 (6 bases). CDR3 size: 14 residues. Germline-derived CDR1 and CDR2 are GTSNPN and SVGIG (reference sequence). The V and J ends lost 2 bases and 4 bases respectively, with 14 bases between them. CDR3 nucleotides: TGTGCCTGGAGTTACCGAGACAGGCTCTATGGCTACACCTTC. It is translated as CAWSYRDRLYGYTF.

The gene calls are TRBV2 and TRBJ2-2, with 8 nucleotides matching TRBD1. Germline loops: CDR1 SNHLY, CDR2 FYNNEI. J lost 7 bases, V lost 3 bases, and 4 bases had no gene match. The length of the CDR3 is 14 residues. The CDR3 loop reads CASSDRGLIGELFF. In DNA form, the CDR3 reads TGTGCCAGCAGTGACAGGGGGCTTATCGGGGAGCTGTTTTTT. Full variable domain (outside the CDR3, taken from reference TRBV2 and TRBJ2-2): EPEVTQTPSHQVTQMGQEVILRCVPISNHLYFYWYRQILGQKVEFLVSFYNNEISEKSEIFDDQFSVERPDGSNFTLKIRSTKLEDSAMYFCASSDRGLIGELFFGEGSRLTVL.

The chain employs TRBV7-6 and TRBJ2-1; D is ambiguous. V lost 1 base, J lost 5 bases, and 12 bases lay in between. This CDR3 spans 15 amino acids. CDR1 and CDR2 from the germline V gene are SGHVS and FNYEAQ. Written as DNA, the CDR3 is TGTGCCAGCAGCTTAGAGGGTTCCCGGAACAATGAGCAGTTCTTC. Translating gives CASSLEGSRNNEQFF.

The rearrangement uses TRBV29-1 and TRBJ2-1; D might be TRBD1 (5 bases). Germline assignment: CDR1 SQVTM and CDR2 ANQGSEA. With 5 bases removed from V and 0 bases from J, the gap between germline ends came to 14 bases. The CDR3 is 15 amino acids. The CDR3, as DNA: TGCAGCGTTCCCTGGGGCGCGAGCTCCTACAATGAGCAGTTCTTC. Translated, it gives CSVPWGASSYNEQFF.

J is TRBJ2-5 and V is TRBV2; no clear D gene. V gave up 5 bases and J gave up 1 base, with 11 bases separating them. Germline values: CDR1 SNHLY, CDR2 FYNNEI. The CDR3 contains 14 residues. The CDR3 sequence is CASSRERFQETQYF. In nucleotides, the CDR3 is TGTGCCAGCAGTAGGGAACGGTTCCAAGAGACCCAGTACTTC.

The chain links TRBV19 to TRBJ2-3; D might be TRBD2 (6 bases). This CDR3 is built from 15 residues. Germline V gives CDR1 LNHDA, CDR2 SQIVND (reference sequence). Between the trimmed V and J ends, which lost 2 bases and 4 bases, there was a span of 13 bases. The CDR3 coding sequence is TGTGCCAGTAGTATATCGGGAGAGGTATCAGATACGCAGTATTTT. Residues: CASSISGEVSDTQYF.

The J gene is TRBJ2-1, the V gene TRBV14; 11 bases are a match to TRBD1. V lost 0 bases, J lost 7 bases, and 5 bases stayed unmatched. This CDR3 comprises 16 residues. The germline gives CDR1 SGHDN, CDR2 FVKESK. The CDR3 reads CASSQERGQGANEQFF. CDR3 sequence (DNA): TGTGCCAGCAGCCAAGAAAGAGGACAGGGGGCTAATGAGCAGTTCTTC. Complete variable domain (other parts from reference TRBV14 and TRBJ2-1): EAGVTQFPSHSVIEKGQTVTLRCDPISGHDNLYWYRRVMGKEIKFLLHFVKESKQDESGMPNNRFLAERTGGTYSTLKVQPAELEDSGVYFCASSQERGQGANEQFFGPGTRLTVL.

The rearrangement links TRBV5-4 to TRBJ1-2; no clear D. Germline loops: CDR1 SGHNT, CDR2 YYREEE (reference sequence). V was cut by 1 base and J by 4 bases, with 8 bases left in between. This CDR3 has 13 residues. CDR3 DNA sequence: TGTGCCAGCAGCTTGCAGACGGTCTATGGCTACACCTTC. This gives the protein CASSLQTVYGYTF.

This clone was seen only once. This chain links TRBV6-2 or TRBV6-3 with TRBJ2-7; TRBD1 matches at 8 bases. V dropped 5 bases and J dropped 6; count of bases not matched to a gene: 6. The germline V gene encodes CDR1 MNHEY and CDR2 SVGEGT. The CDR3 is 13 residues long. CDR3 sequence reads: CASSSRGPGEQYF. DNA of the CDR3: TGTGCCAGCAGTAGCAGGGGGCCAGGCGAGCAGTACTTC.

V usage is TRBV2 and J usage is TRBJ2-7; 7 nucleotides agree with TRBD1. Germline CDR1 is SNHLY and CDR2 is FYNNEI. The CDR3 sequence is 15 residues long. V was pared by 5 bases and J by 2 bases, with 9 bases of the junction left unmatched. CDR3 nucleotides: TGTGCCAGCAGTAAATTATTGAGGGGGCCCTACGAGCAGTACTTC. Translating it yields CASSKLLRGPYEQYF.

V and J are TRBV4-3 and TRBJ2-3, with D hard to call. CDR3 length: 14 amino acids. CDR1 LGHNA and CDR2 YSLEER come from the germline V gene. Trimming cost V 1 base and J 4 bases, with 9 bases left between them. The CDR3 loop reads CASSQVSRPDTQYF. The CDR3 DNA is TGCGCCAGCAGCCAAGTTAGTCGCCCAGATACGCAGTATTTT.

V is TRBV11-2 and J is TRBJ2-5; 11 positions match TRBD2. V shed 4 bases, J shed 2 bases, and the junction held 9 bases outside the gene matches. Germline values: CDR1 SGHAT, CDR2 FQNNGV. This CDR3 has 17 residues. DNA for the CDR3: TGTGCCAGCAGCTCCTACCAGCTAGCGGGGGGACAAGAGACCCAGTACTTC. Its protein product is CASSSYQLAGGQETQYF. Complete variable domain (other parts from reference TRBV11-2 and TRBJ2-5): EAGVAQSPRYKIIEKRQSVAFWCNPISGHATLYWYQQILGQGPKLLIQFQNNGVVDDSQLPKDRFSAERLKGVDSTLKIQPAKLEDSAVYLCASSSYQLAGGQETQYFGPGTRLLVL.

The count of this clone is one. The chain is built from TRBV30 and TRBJ2-7, with TRBD1 as a possible D gene (5 bases). The CDR3 runs 14 residues. Germline lookup yields CDR1 GTSNPN and CDR2 SVGIG (reference sequence). V lost 5 bases to trimming and J lost 5 bases, with 19 bases between them. The CDR3 reads CAWGRATLLDEQYF. For the CDR3, the DNA is TGTGCCTGGGGCAGGGCCACGTTGCTGGACGAGCAGTACTTC. Variable domain in full (rest from reference TRBV30 and TRBJ2-7): SQTIHQWPATLVQPVGSPLSLECTVEGTSNPNLYWYRQAAGRGLQLLFYSVGIGQISSEVPQNLSASRPQDRQFILSSKKLLLSDSGFYLCAWGRATLLDEQYFGPGTRLTVT.

The genes are TRBV5-1 and TRBJ2-1; TRBD2 agrees at 9 bases. The V segment lost 4 bases and the J segment 3 bases; nucleotides outside the gene matches: 8. The CDR3 consists of 16 residues. Germline V lookup: CDR1 SGHRS, CDR2 YFSETQ. The CDR3 DNA reads TGCGCCAGCAGCGGCAAGACTAGCGGAGACTACAATGAGCAGTTCTTC. Its translation is CASSGKTSGDYNEQFF.